This T cell receptor beta chain was captured by sequencing in a study of blood T cell repertoires in COVID-19. Study in general: COVID-19 samples collected from the United States, Italy and Spain covered acute and convalescent phases. The analysed material was cDNA or gDNA that came from T cells, B-cell-depleted T cells, or PBMCs.

With respect to this clone: The junction shows a germline mismatch at one end, possibly a read error.

The CDR3 runs to 16 residues. Germline CDR1 SSHAT, CDR2 FNYEAQ (reference sequence). Under the authors' procedure: Reference gene primer amplification in the assay estimated nucleated cell counts. The assay was immunoSEQ multiplex PCR, and TCRdb's table has in-frame clones only and misses some. V, J and clone size reflect that table, while D and trimming were determined from the DNA. Altogether 200,000 to 250,000 clones are present, 85% being singletons, with the ten largest covering about 0.93%. This receptor was identified in a middle-aged man with acute or convalescent COVID-19. The chain uses TRBV7-7 and TRBJ2-2; maybe TRBD2 (6 bases). The sample was peripheral blood. The CDR3 DNA reads as TGTGCTAGCAGCCCAACCGGGACTTCTAACACCGGGGAGCTGTTTTTT. It translates to CASSPTGTSNTGELFF.